The clone carrying this T cell receptor beta chain was seen ten or more times. Its matching antigen is unknown. Unique molecular identifier tags were affixed to discrete cDNA molecules. TCRdb re-analysed the 5' RACE reads in MiXCR, keeping a single row per CDR3 protein. The sample has about 36,000 distinct CDR3 sequences; 6% to 8.5% are singletons. The data were obtained in a study of early T cells in non-severe SARS-CoV-2 infection. Whole-study context: It was bulk RNA from unsorted whole blood that was sequenced, and the chains were unpaired. General study findings and limits: The VDJdb matching leaned toward anti-spike CD8 responses and overlooked private and CD4 specificities.

The ends were cut back, 3 bases at V and 0 bases at J, with 9 bases in the middle. This CDR3 is 15 amino acids long. The V gene's germline CDR1 is SEHNR and CDR2 FQNEAQ (reference sequence). The TCR sequence derives from an adult who was a healthcare worker with PCR-confirmed SARS-CoV-2 infection or an uninfected control (not recorded which). Sequenced material: whole blood, taken at baseline. The rearrangement links TRBV7-9 to TRBJ1-3; possibly TRBD1 for D (6 bases). This CDR3 reads CASSFRGFSGNTIYF. The CDR3 DNA follows: TGTGCCAGCAGCTTTAGGGGGTTCTCTGGAAACACCATATATTTT. The whole variable domain, remainder taken from reference TRBV7-9 and TRBJ1-3, is DTGVSQNPRHKITKRGQNVTFRCDPISEHNRLYWYRQTLGQGPEFLTYFQNEAQLEKSRLLSDRFSAERPKGSFSTLEIQRTEQGDSAMYLCASSFRGFSGNTIYFGEGSWLTVV.